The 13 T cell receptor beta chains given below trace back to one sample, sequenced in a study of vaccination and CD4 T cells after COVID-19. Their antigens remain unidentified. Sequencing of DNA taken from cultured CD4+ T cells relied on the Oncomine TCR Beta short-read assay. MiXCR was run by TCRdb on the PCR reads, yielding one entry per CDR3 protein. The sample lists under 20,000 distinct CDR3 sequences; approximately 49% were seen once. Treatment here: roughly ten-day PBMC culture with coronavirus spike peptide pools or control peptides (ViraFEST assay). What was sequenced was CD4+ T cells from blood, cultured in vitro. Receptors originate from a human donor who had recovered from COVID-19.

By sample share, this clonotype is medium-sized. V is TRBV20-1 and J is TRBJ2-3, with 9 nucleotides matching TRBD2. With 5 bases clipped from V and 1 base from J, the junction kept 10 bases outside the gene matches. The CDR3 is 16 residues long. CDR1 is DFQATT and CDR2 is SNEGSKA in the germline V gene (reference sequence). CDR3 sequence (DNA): TGCAGTGCTCCCGACGCGGGAGGGATTGGCACAGATACGCAGTATTTT. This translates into CSAPDAGGIGTDTQYF.

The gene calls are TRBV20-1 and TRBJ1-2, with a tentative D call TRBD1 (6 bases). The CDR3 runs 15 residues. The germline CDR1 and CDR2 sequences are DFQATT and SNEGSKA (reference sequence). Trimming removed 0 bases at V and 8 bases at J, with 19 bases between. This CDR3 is CSARDLRGQLRGYTF. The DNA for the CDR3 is TGCAGTGCTAGAGATCTCCGGGGGCAGTTGAGGGGCTACACCTTC.

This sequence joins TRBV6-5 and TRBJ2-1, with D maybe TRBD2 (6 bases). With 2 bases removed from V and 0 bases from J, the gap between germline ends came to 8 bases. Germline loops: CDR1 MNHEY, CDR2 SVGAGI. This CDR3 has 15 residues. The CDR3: CASSYRGSSYNEQFF. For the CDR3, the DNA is TGTGCCAGCAGTTACCGGGGGAGCTCCTACAATGAGCAGTTCTTC.

CDR3 region: CASSLTGTAYNEQFF. The DNA for the CDR3 is TGTGCCAGCAGCTTAACGGGGACAGCCTACAATGAGCAGTTCTTC. The rearrangement links TRBV7-3 to TRBJ2-1; TRBD1 aligns across 7 bases. Germline values: CDR1 SGHTA, CDR2 FQGTGA. The CDR3 runs 15 residues. J gave up 2 bases and V 0 bases, and 1 base lay outside the gene matches.

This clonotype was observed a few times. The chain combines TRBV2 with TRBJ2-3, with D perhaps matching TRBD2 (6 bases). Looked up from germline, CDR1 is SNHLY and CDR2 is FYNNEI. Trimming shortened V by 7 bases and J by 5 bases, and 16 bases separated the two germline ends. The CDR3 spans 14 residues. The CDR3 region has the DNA TGTGCCAGCAAACCCCAGCGGGCGATAGATACGCAGTATTTT. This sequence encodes CASKPQRAIDTQYF.

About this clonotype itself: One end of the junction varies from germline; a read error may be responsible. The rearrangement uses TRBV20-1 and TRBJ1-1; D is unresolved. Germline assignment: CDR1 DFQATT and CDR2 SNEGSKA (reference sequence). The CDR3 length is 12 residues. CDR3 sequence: CSARDGNSEAFF. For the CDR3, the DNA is TGCAGTGCTAGAGATGGGAACAGTGAAGCTTTCTTT.

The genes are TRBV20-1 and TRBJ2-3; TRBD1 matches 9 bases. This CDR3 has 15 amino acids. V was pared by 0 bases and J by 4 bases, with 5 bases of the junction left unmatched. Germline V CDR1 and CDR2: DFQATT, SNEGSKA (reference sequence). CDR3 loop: CSARDMTGGSDTQYF. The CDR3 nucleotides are TGCAGTGCTAGAGATATGACAGGGGGATCAGATACGCAGTATTTT.

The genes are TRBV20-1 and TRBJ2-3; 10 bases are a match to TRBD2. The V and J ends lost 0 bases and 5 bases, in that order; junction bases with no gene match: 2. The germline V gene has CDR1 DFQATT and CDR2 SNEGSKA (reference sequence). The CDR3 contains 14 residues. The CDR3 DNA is TGCAGTGCTAGAGAGATAGCGGGGGGAGATACGCAGTATTTT. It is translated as CSAREIAGGDTQYF.

The CDR3 DNA reads TGCAGTGCTAGAAGCGACAACGCCAAAAACATTCAGTACTTC. This gives the protein CSARSDNAKNIQYF. The rearrangement uses TRBV20-1 and TRBJ2-4; D ambiguous. The CDR3 totals 14 residues. The germline gives CDR1 DFQATT, CDR2 SNEGSKA (reference sequence). Trimming pared 2 bases from V and 1 base from J, leaving 9 bases between.

The chain's CDR3 is CSARVAGSGYTF. CDR3 nucleotide sequence: TGCAGTGCTAGAGTGGCAGGAAGTGGCTACACCTTC. The rearrangement joins TRBV20-1 to TRBJ1-2; no clear D gene. Trimming removed 1 base at V and 7 bases at J, with 10 bases between. The length of the CDR3 is 12 residues. Germline loops: CDR1 DFQATT, CDR2 SNEGSKA (reference sequence).

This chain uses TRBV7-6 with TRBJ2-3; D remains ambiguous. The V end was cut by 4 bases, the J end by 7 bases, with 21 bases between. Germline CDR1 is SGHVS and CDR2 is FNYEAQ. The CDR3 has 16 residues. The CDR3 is CASSSSLGKVAHTQYF. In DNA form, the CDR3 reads TGTGCCAGCAGCTCTAGTTTGGGAAAGGTGGCCCATACGCAGTATTTT.

CDR3 bases: TGCAGTGCTAGAGAAAAAGCGGGATCCTCCTACGAGCAGTACTTC. Translation gives CSAREKAGSSYEQYF. This chain uses TRBV20-1 with TRBJ2-7; 7 nucleotides match TRBD2. With V trimmed by 0 bases and J by 0 bases, 5 bases remained unmatched. Germline CDR1 and CDR2: DFQATT and SNEGSKA (reference sequence). The CDR3 extends over 15 amino acids.

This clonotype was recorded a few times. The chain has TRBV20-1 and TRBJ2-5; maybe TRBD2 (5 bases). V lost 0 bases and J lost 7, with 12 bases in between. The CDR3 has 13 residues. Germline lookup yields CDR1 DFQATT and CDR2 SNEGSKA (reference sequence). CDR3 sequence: CSARDKGEGTQYF. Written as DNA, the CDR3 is TGCAGTGCTAGAGATAAAGGAGAGGGGACCCAGTACTTC.